The clone carrying this TCR beta chain was counted only a few times. This specimen belongs to a study of blood T cells in healthy people across ages. With a J-beta primer mix and a sample-barcoded 5' primer, a second PCR ran 7 to 11 cycles. TCRdb re-derived calls from the 5' RACE reads in MiXCR, one entry per CDR3 protein. The data show 600,000 to 900,000 distinct CDR3 sequences, 20% to 30% seen once. CDR1 and CDR2 from the germline V gene are SQVTM and ANQGSEA. CDR3 length: 12 amino acids. These data were also filed under a second study, of T cells of mothers and their children.

The sequencing sample was made of blood. This TCR was sampled from a boy aged 5-17 years in good health. The genes are TRBV29-1 and TRBJ2-1; D may match TRBD1 or TRBD2 (5 bases each). The DNA end lines up better with TRBJ2-7; the J call may be wrong. CDR3 in amino acids: CSARWGSGEQYF. In DNA, the CDR3 is TGCAGCGCCCGATGGGGGAGTGGCGAGCAGTACTTC.